One sample yielded the 26 T cell receptor beta chains listed below, sequenced in a study of cytotoxic CD8 clonotypes in ibrutinib-treated CLL. Generated by immunoSEQ multiplex PCR, the TCRdb table keeps only in-frame clones and is missing some. The sample includes approximately 130,000 clones, approximately 81% of them seen just once. The sequences come from PBMCs, collected after 24 months of ibrutinib treatment. Receptors were obtained from a human donor with chronic lymphocytic leukemia.

The V and J genes are TRBV28 and TRBJ1-5; the D is unclear. V shed 7 bases and J shed 3 bases, with 16 bases lying between them. Germline CDR1 reads MDHEN; CDR2 reads SYDVKM. This CDR3 spans 15 amino acids. The CDR3 DNA is TGTGCCAGCACCGCCAGCTGGCAGAACAATCAGCCCCAGCATTTT. It specifies CASTASWQNNQPQHF.

There are a few counts of this clone. The rearrangement joins TRBV7-2 to TRBJ2-3; 12 bases fit TRBD2. The CDR3 contains 17 residues. V lost 5 bases, J lost 4 bases, and 10 bases stayed unmatched. Germline assignment: CDR1 SGHTA and CDR2 FQGNSA. The CDR3 here is CASSPIGLAGIPDTQYF. The CDR3 region has the DNA TGTGCCAGCAGCCCTATTGGACTAGCGGGGATCCCAGATACGCAGTATTTT.

The sample holds one count of this clone. This chain uses TRBV19 with TRBJ2-2; D uncertain. The germline CDR1 and CDR2 sequences are LNHDA and SQIVND (reference sequence). This CDR3 is built from 13 residues. V shed 4 bases and J shed 0 bases, with 3 bases lying between them. The CDR3 here is CASSTPNTGELFF. CDR3 in DNA: TGTGCCAGTAGTACCCCGAACACCGGGGAGCTGTTTTTT. The whole variable domain, remainder taken from reference TRBV19 and TRBJ2-2, is DGGITQSPKYLFRKEGQNVTLSCEQNLNHDAMYWYRQDPGQGLRLIYYSQIVNDFQKGDIAEGYSVSREKKESFPLTVTSAQKNPTAFYLCASSTPNTGELFFGEGSRLTVL.

This sequence joins TRBV30 and TRBJ2-7; 9 bases are shared with TRBD1. The CDR3 sequence is 13 residues long. Looked up from germline, CDR1 is GTSNPN and CDR2 is SVGIG (reference sequence). The V segment lost 4 bases and the J segment 4 bases; nucleotides outside the gene matches: 5. Written as DNA, the CDR3 is TGTGCCTGGAACTTCGACAGGGGGTACGAGCAGTACTTC. The encoded protein is CAWNFDRGYEQYF.

The genes are TRBV7-9 and TRBJ1-2; no clear D gene. Trimming took off 5 bases at V and 8 bases at J, with 15 bases between the two ends. This CDR3 contains 13 residues. CDR1 and CDR2 from the germline V gene are SEHNR and FQNEAQ (reference sequence). Here the CDR3 reads CASSPVSDRGYTF. Written as DNA, the CDR3 is TGTGCCAGCAGCCCCGTCAGTGATCGGGGCTACACCTTC.

The V and J genes are TRBV27 and TRBJ1-5; unclear D gene. Trimming removed 5 bases from V and 2 bases from J, with 13 bases in between. Germline V CDR1 and CDR2: MNHEY, SMNVEV (reference sequence). The CDR3 has 15 amino acids. This CDR3 reads CASSQRRGGNQPQHF. The CDR3 nucleotides are TGTGCCAGCAGTCAAAGACGGGGAGGCAATCAGCCCCAGCATTTT.

This chain links TRBV15 with TRBJ2-7; TRBD2 matches at 7 bases. CDR1 LNHNV and CDR2 YYDKDF come from the germline V gene (reference sequence). The CDR3 is made up of 14 amino acids. The trim removed 2 bases at V and 4 bases at J, leaving 5 bases unmatched. CDR3 in DNA: TGTGCCACCAGCAGATCCCGGGGGGAGTACGAGCAGTACTTC. Translating it yields CATSRSRGEYEQYF.

The chain carries TRBV5-4 and TRBJ1-2; 11 bases fit TRBD1. Looked up from germline, CDR1 is SGHNT and CDR2 is YYREEE (reference sequence). The V segment lost 0 bases and the J segment 7 bases; nucleotides outside the gene matches: 11. The CDR3 runs to 17 residues. CDR3 residues: CASSLAIRGTGGSGYTF. DNA of the CDR3: TGTGCCAGCAGCTTGGCCATTCGGGGGACAGGGGGAAGTGGCTACACCTTC.

The V gene is TRBV18, the J gene TRBJ2-2; the D gene is possibly TRBD1 (5 bases). This CDR3 has 15 amino acids. Germline-derived CDR1 and CDR2 are KGHSH and LQKENI. The V end was cut by 2 bases, the J end by 2 bases, with 9 bases between. CDR3 in amino acids: CASSPGAANTGELFF. Written as DNA, the CDR3 is TGTGCCAGCTCACCAGGGGCAGCAAACACCGGGGAGCTGTTTTTT.

V and J are TRBV23-1 and TRBJ1-5, with D perhaps matching TRBD1 (5 bases). TRBV23-1 is an ORF, with its function uncertain. Trimming removed 2 bases at V and 2 bases at J, with 19 bases between. The length of the CDR3 is 18 residues. Here the CDR3 reads CASSQLGQGGGRNQPQHF. CDR3 in DNA: TGCGCCAGCAGTCAACTGGGGCAGGGAGGAGGCCGCAATCAGCCCCAGCATTTT.

The CDR3 DNA reads as TGTGCCAGCGGACGCTACGAGCAGTACTTC. The encoded protein is CASGRYEQYF. V and J are TRBV27 and TRBJ2-7; D unclear. V dropped 8 bases and J dropped 3 bases, with 5 bases sitting between them. This CDR3 comprises 10 residues. Germline loops: CDR1 MNHEY, CDR2 SMNVEV (reference sequence).

The chain uses TRBV11-2 and TRBJ2-7; TRBD2 aligns across 11 bases. Germline CDR1 reads SGHAT; CDR2 reads FQNNGV. Trimming took 2 bases from V and 12 from J; bases not matched to a gene: 3. The CDR3 length is 12 residues. CDR3 in DNA: TGTGCCAGCAGCTTACCTGGGACTAGCGGGTACTTC. Its protein product is CASSLPGTSGYF.

This clone was observed a few times. The chain combines TRBV10-3 with TRBJ1-2, with D possibly matching TRBD1 (5 bases). Germline V gene data show CDR1 as ENHRY and CDR2 as SYGVKD. V gave up 3 bases and J gave up 6 bases, with 17 bases separating them. The CDR3 has 15 amino acids. The CDR3 loop reads CAISEVRGSVDGYTF. CDR3 coding DNA: TGTGCCATCAGTGAAGTGCGGGGGTCGGTTGATGGCTACACCTTC.

The CDR3 nucleotides read TGTGCCTGGAGTGTACTAGCGGGGGGACCGCAAGAGACCCAGTACTTC. Translated: CAWSVLAGGPQETQYF. The rearrangement joins TRBV30 to TRBJ2-5; 12 nucleotides match TRBD2. The CDR3 extends over 16 amino acids. Germline V lookup: CDR1 GTSNPN, CDR2 SVGIG (reference sequence). V was clipped by 0 bases and J by 2 bases; unmatched bases: 4.

The chain links TRBV28 to TRBJ1-6, with a tentative D call TRBD1 (6 bases). V was trimmed by 4 bases and J by 14 bases, leaving 15 bases between them. From germline, CDR1 is MDHEN and CDR2 SYDVKM. The CDR3 has 13 residues. The CDR3 spells CASSSGGVGTLHF. The CDR3 DNA reads as TGTGCCAGCAGTTCGGGGGGCGTCGGGACCCTCCACTTT.

The V call is TRBV5-6, the J call TRBJ1-6; tentatively, D is TRBD1 (5 bases). CDR3 length: 13 residues. Germline V gene sequence: CDR1 SGHDT, CDR2 YYEEEE. V gave up 4 bases and J gave up 10 bases, with 12 bases separating them. The CDR3 protein is CASSAGVGSPLHF. Here the CDR3 DNA reads TGTGCCAGCAGCGCGGGGGTTGGATCACCCCTCCACTTT.

The chain employs TRBV7-8 and TRBJ2-1; 11 bases map to TRBD2. Germline assignment: CDR1 SGHVS and CDR2 FQNEAQ. CDR3 size: 17 residues. V trimming: 7 bases; J trimming: 2 bases; junction bases outside the gene matches: 10. The CDR3 protein is CASTRRSSGGAYNEQFF. The CDR3 nucleotides are TGTGCCAGCACGCGCCGGAGTAGCGGGGGGGCCTACAATGAGCAGTTCTTC.

DNA for the CDR3: TGTGCCAGCAGTTTATCGACAGGGGTTGGCTACACCTTC. It translates to CASSLSTGVGYTF. The chain has TRBV27 and TRBJ1-2; 8 bases align to TRBD1. The germline V gene encodes CDR1 MNHEY and CDR2 SMNVEV (reference sequence). The V segment lost 0 bases and the J segment 7 bases; nucleotides outside the gene matches: 1. This CDR3 spans 13 amino acids.

Only one count was recorded for this clone. This rearrangement joins TRBV6-5 to TRBJ2-7; TRBD1 aligns across 8 bases. Germline assignment: CDR1 MNHEY and CDR2 SVGAGI. CDR3 length: 12 residues. Unmatched junction bases numbered 5, after V lost 10 bases and J lost 3 bases. The CDR3 bases are TGTGCCACCGGGACAGGTGGCTACGAGCAGTACTTC. This translates into CATGTGGYEQYF.

V gene TRBV27 combines with J gene TRBJ1-6, with D possibly being TRBD1 (6 bases). The CDR3 has 15 residues. Trimming pared 2 bases from V and 3 bases from J, leaving 8 bases between. Germline V CDR1 and CDR2: MNHEY, SMNVEV (reference sequence). The CDR3 spells CASSLEGHYNSPLHF. CDR3 sequence (DNA): TGTGCCAGCAGTTTAGAGGGACACTATAATTCACCCCTCCACTTT.

This clone occurred a few times. The chain links TRBV11-2 to TRBJ2-7; 7 bases agree with TRBD1. The CDR3 is 16 residues long. With 0 bases clipped from V and 2 bases from J, the junction kept 7 bases outside the gene matches. Germline V gene data show CDR1 as SGHAT and CDR2 as FQNNGV. The CDR3 bases are TGTGCCAGCAGCTTAGAGGTGGGACAGCTTCCCTACGAGCAGTACTTC. Protein: CASSLEVGQLPYEQYF.

This clone was seen just once. This rearrangement joins TRBV7-2 to TRBJ2-2; tentative D call: TRBD2 (6 bases). Between the trimmed V and J ends, which lost 6 bases and 5 bases, there was a span of 16 bases. The CDR3 has 15 amino acids. Germline values: CDR1 SGHTA, CDR2 FQGNSA. The CDR3 nucleotides read TGTGCCAGCAGGATCCGGGACTTACGTACCGGGGAGCTGTTTTTT. Encoded protein: CASRIRDLRTGELFF. Full variable domain (outside the CDR3, taken from reference TRBV7-2 and TRBJ2-2): GAGVSQSPSNKVTEKGKDVELRCDPISGHTALYWYRQSLGQGLEFLIYFQGNSAPDKSGLPSDRFSAERTGGSVSTLTIQRTQQEDSAVYLCASRIRDLRTGELFFGEGSRLTVL.

This chain joins TRBV19 and TRBJ1-6; TRBD1 aligns across 9 bases. The CDR3 is 15 amino acids. Germline CDR1 reads LNHDA; CDR2 reads SQIVND (reference sequence). V gave up 3 bases and J gave up 8 bases; unmatched junction bases: 5. The CDR3 loop is CASSIDRGNYSPLHF. CDR3 DNA: TGTGCCAGTAGTATCGACAGGGGGAATTATTCACCCCTCCACTTT. Complete variable domain (other parts from reference TRBV19 and TRBJ1-6): DGGITQSPKYLFRKEGQNVTLSCEQNLNHDAMYWYRQDPGQGLRLIYYSQIVNDFQKGDIAEGYSVSREKKESFPLTVTSAQKNPTAFYLCASSIDRGNYSPLHFGNGTRLTVT.

This clone has just one count. The chain recombines TRBV7-8 with TRBJ2-7; D unresolved. Germline CDR1 and CDR2: SGHVS and FQNEAQ. The length of the CDR3 is 11 residues. Deletions cut 5 bases from V and 5 bases from J, with 7 bases between. CDR3 bases: TGTGCCAGCAGCGCCGCGAACGAGCAGTACTTC. It specifies CASSAANEQYF.

The chain uses TRBV18 and TRBJ1-4, with D possibly being TRBD1 (6 bases). The length of the CDR3 is 15 residues. Germline V gene data show CDR1 as KGHSH and CDR2 as LQKENI. V dropped 6 bases and J dropped 4 bases, with 15 bases sitting between them. CDR3 sequence: CASSLQTGHNEKLFF. CDR3 DNA sequence: TGTGCCAGCTCGCTCCAGACAGGCCATAATGAAAAACTGTTTTTT.

This chain links TRBV28 with TRBJ2-1; the D call may be TRBD1 or TRBD2 (5 bases each). Trimming shortened V by 4 bases and J by 4 bases, and 23 bases separated the two germline ends. CDR1 and CDR2 (germline): MDHEN, SYDVKM. The CDR3 sequence is 18 residues long. Written as DNA, the CDR3 is TGTGCCAGCAGTTCCGGAACCACGGGACCCTCCTATTACAATGAGCAGTTCTTC. Translating gives CASSSGTTGPSYYNEQFF.